The clone carrying this T cell receptor beta chain was observed many times. What it binds is not known. J was trimmed by 5 bases and V by 4 bases; bases with no gene match: 7. The CDR3 spans 16 residues. Looked up from germline, CDR1 is KGHDR and CDR2 is SFDVKD. This record comes from a study of T cells in Graves' hyperthyroidism and ophthalmopathy. Disease duration under 2 months; hyperthyroidism patients were aged 18 to 65. Exclusion followed for patients with uncontrolled infection, other autoimmune disease, pregnancy or lactation. Whole-study results and caveats: Ophthalmopathy was identified by the model a median about seven months ahead of onset. Appearing also in blood were most of the thyroid clonotypes expanded above 0.001.

Amplification of TCR beta CDR3 regions was performed using RNA transcripts as template. First-round RT-PCR targeting the TCR CDR3 was performed with the HTBI primer set. One entry per CDR3 protein, called by TCRdb with MiXCR from the multiplex PCR reads. The sample includes fewer than 750,000 distinct CDR3 sequences, around 42% of them seen just once. The rearrangement links TRBV24-1 to TRBJ2-5; 12 bases are shared with TRBD1. The TCR comes from a woman in her late teens or twenties with Graves' hyperthyroidism. The specimen sequenced was peripheral blood or thyroid tissue (not recorded which). The CDR3 sequence: CATSDAGTGGWETQYF. In DNA form, the CDR3 reads TGTGCCACCAGTGACGCCGGGACAGGGGGCTGGGAGACCCAGTACTTC.